This TCR beta chain was sequenced for a study of T cells after yellow fever vaccination. This CDR3 contains 14 residues. Germline V gene lookup returns CDR1 MDHEN and CDR2 SYDVKM. The J segment lost 4 bases and the V segment lost 9 bases, leaving 5 bases of the junction unmatched. TCRdb called the 5' RACE reads again in MiXCR, with one record for every CDR3 protein. The repertoire includes some 390,000 distinct CDR3 sequences, over 5% of them detected once, and approximately 16% sits in the top ten. Sequencing was performed on PBMCs, taken 5 days after the yellow fever booster vaccination. The chain has TRBV28 and TRBJ1-5, with 11 positions matching TRBD1. This TCR came from a man aged 30 to 45 who received the YFV17D yellow fever vaccine. CDR3: CASRTGGANQPQHF. Here the CDR3 DNA reads TGTGCCAGTCGGACAGGGGGCGCGAATCAGCCCCAGCATTTT. The variable domain in full, completed from reference TRBV28 and TRBJ1-5, reads DVKVTQSSRYLVKRTGEKVFLECVQDMDHENMFWYRQDPGLGLRLIYFSYDVKMKEKGDIPEGYSVSREKKERFSLILESASTNQTSMYLCASRTGGANQPQHFGDGTRLSIL.